This T cell receptor beta chain derives from a study of cytomegalovirus exposure and HLA in healthy donors. Concerning this clone itself: Its antigen is currently unknown.

Notes on the study in general: Among CMV-associated TCR beta chains, most appeared HLA-restricted in a later analysis. Analyses of presence/absence relied on an assumption of roughly uniform sequencing depth across donors. Likely technical artifact: a cluster of highly shared sequence variants. Exclusion applied to some V segments, including TRBV6-2 and TRBV6-3, as they were indistinguishable.

V lost 6 bases and J lost 4, with 16 bases in between. Germline CDR1 is SGHVS and CDR2 is FQNEAQ. The CDR3 length is 14 residues. The PCR made use of 60 Vbeta and 13 Jbeta primers. TCRdb's copy holds only in-frame clones and misses some; the assay was immunoSEQ multiplex PCR. The data contain 120,000 to 150,000 clones, over 60% of them seen just once; the ten biggest clones take up 2% to 2.5%. This rearrangement joins TRBV7-8 to TRBJ2-7; D perhaps matches TRBD1 (6 bases). Sequencing used PBMCs. The sequence derives from a man aged 35-49 years in good health and CMV-seronegative. The CDR3 nucleotides are TGTGCCAGCAGTCCACAGGGAAGGGAGTACGAGCAGTACTTC. Translation gives CASSPQGREYEQYF. Supplemented by reference TRBV7-8 and TRBJ2-7, the full variable domain reads GAGVSQSPRYKVAKRGQDVALRCDPISGHVSLFWYQQALGQGPEFLTYFQNEAQLDKSGLPSDRFFAERPEGSVSTLKIQRTQQEDSAVYLCASSPQGREYEQYFGPGTRLTVT.